A selection of T cell receptor beta chains follows, all from one sample in a study of blood T cell repertoires in COVID-19. The table came from immunoSEQ multiplex PCR; TCRdb's copy has only in-frame clones and leaves some out. The table records 200,000 or so clones, roughly 80% of them present only once. Source material: peripheral blood. Source of these receptors: a human donor in a cohort sampled during active COVID-19. The CDR3 runs from the conserved cysteine through the conserved F or W. D genes are given only for firm matches. The listing skips clone size in some rows; elsewhere it reads once, few, many or a size class.

d_gene	j_gene	abundance	v_gene	CDR3nt	CDR3aa
TRBD2	TRBJ2-7	.	TRBV6-6	TGTGCCAGCACCCCTCTAGCGGGAGGGCCGAACGAGCAGTACTTC	CASTPLAGGPNEQYF
.	TRBJ1-1	.	TRBV7-3	TGTGCCAGCAGCTTAAGCGGCCTGTCGGGGAAAAACACTGAAGCTTTCTTT	CASSLSGLSGKNTEAFF
.	TRBJ1-1	.	TRBV21-1	TGTGCCAGCAGCTCGAACTCGGGGAGGAGCACTGAAGCTTTCTTT	CASSSNSGRSTEAFF
TRBD2	TRBJ2-7	once	TRBV11-2	TGTGCCAGCAGCTTGGGACTACCGGCCTACGAGCAGTACTTC	CASSLGLPAYEQYF
.	TRBJ1-5	.	TRBV6-6	TGTGCCAGCAGTTACGCCCGGACAGATAGCAATCAGCCCCAGCATTTT	CASSYARTDSNQPQHF
TRBD1	TRBJ1-1	.	TRBV7-3	TGTGCCAGCAGCCCCGCAGGGGGGAGGACTGAAGCTTTCTTT	CASSPAGGRTEAFF
.	TRBJ1-1	.	TRBV12-3/TRBV12-4	TGTGCCAGCAGTTTAAGGGGTAACACTGAAGCTTTCTTT	CASSLRGNTEAFF
TRBD1	TRBJ1-1	.	TRBV24-1	TGTGCCACCAGTGATAGGGGACAGGGGATTGATGAAGCTTTCTTT	CATSDRGQGIDEAFF
.	TRBJ2-5	.	TRBV24-1	TGTGCCACCAGTGATTTCGGAGAGACCCAGTACTTC	CATSDFGETQYF
.	TRBJ2-1	.	TRBV5-5	TGTGCCAGCAGCTTTTCCAGCGGAAACTACAATGAGCAGTTCTTC	CASSFSSGNYNEQFF
.	TRBJ1-4	.	TRBV18	TGTGCCAGCTCACCCACCGCATCAACCCTACATGAAAAACTGTTTTTT	CASSPTASTLHEKLFF
.	TRBJ1-1	.	TRBV21-1	TGTGCCAGCGGACTGGGGTTGGAGAACACTGAAGCTTTCTTT	CASGLGLENTEAFF
TRBD1	TRBJ1-2	.	TRBV28	TGTGCCAGCAGCTCATGGAAACCGGGACAGGGGTCTGGCTACACCTTC	CASSSWKPGQGSGYTF
.	TRBJ1-2	.	TRBV5-1	TGCGCCAGCAGCTTAACGGTGGGGGGGACCCTCTATGGCTACACCTTC	CASSLTVGGTLYGYTF
.	TRBJ2-2	few	TRBV28	TGTGCCAGCAGTTTATTGTGGGCGGACAGCGCGAACACCGGGGAGCTGTTTTTT	CASSLLWADSANTGELFF
.	TRBJ1-1	.	TRBV7-8	TGTGCCAGCACCTATGGGGCTCGGAACACTGAAGCTTTCTTT	CASTYGARNTEAFF
TRBD1	TRBJ1-4	few	TRBV5-4	TGTGCCAGCAGCTTCACAGGGGGCGTTAATGAAAAACTGTTTTTT	CASSFTGGVNEKLFF
.	TRBJ2-6	once	TRBV28	TGTGCCAGCAGACTTACGAGCTCTGGGGCCAACGTCCTGACTTTC	CASRLTSSGANVLTF
.	TRBJ2-7	.	TRBV7-6	TGTGCCAGCAGCTTAGCATTTATGCGGGACCCTACCTACGAGCAGTACTTC	CASSLAFMRDPTYEQYF
.	TRBJ2-1	.	TRBV9	TGTGCCAGCAGCGTATGGGAGGTGAGGGTTTCCTACAATGAGCAGTTCTTC	CASSVWEVRVSYNEQFF
.	TRBJ2-7	.	TRBV7-9	TGTGCCAGCAGCTTAAGGGGAGGCCGGGGTCAGGAGCAGTACTTC	CASSLRGGRGQEQYF
TRBD1	TRBJ1-4	once	TRBV9	TGTGCCAGCAGCGTAGGGGGACAGGAGGAAAAACTGTTTTTT	CASSVGGQEEKLFF
.	TRBJ1-6	few	TRBV30	TGTGCCTGCCTACCGCAAGGGAGTTCACCCCTCCACTTT	CACLPQGSSPLHF
.	TRBJ1-5	.	TRBV28	TGTGCCAGCAGTTTTACCAGTCCGAGGAATCAGCCCCAGCATTTT	CASSFTSPRNQPQHF
.	TRBJ1-2	.	TRBV14	TGTGCCGGCAGCCGGTTACAGGAGCGGGGGTACTATGGCTACACCTTC	CAGSRLQERGYYGYTF
TRBD2	TRBJ2-7	.	TRBV28	TGTGCCAGCAGTTTTGATCTAGCGGGAGTCCCCTACGAGCAGTACTTC	CASSFDLAGVPYEQYF
.	TRBJ2-7	.	TRBV21-1	TGTGCCAGCAGCAAAAGCGGAGAGAGGGACGAGCAGTACTTC	CASSKSGERDEQYF
TRBD1	TRBJ1-4	.	TRBV28	TGTGCCAGCAGTAACCCCGGGACAGGGGGGCAAAAACTGTTTTTT	CASSNPGTGGQKLFF
TRBD2	TRBJ2-6	once	TRBV4-1	TGCGCCAGCAGCCCACCTAGCGGGAGGGCCTATGGGGCCAACGTCCTGACTTTC	CASSPPSGRAYGANVLTF
TRBD2	TRBJ2-1	.	TRBV9	TGTGCCAGCAGGGGGGGGGTAGCCCCCGACGGTGAGCAGTTCTTC	CASRGGVAPDGEQFF